Shown below are 21 T cell receptor beta chains from a single sample sequenced in a study of cytomegalovirus exposure and HLA in healthy donors. The PCR employed 60 Vbeta primers together with 13 Jbeta primers. TCRdb's table, derived via immunoSEQ multiplex PCR, lists solely in-frame clones and lacks some. Its table lists 85,000 to 110,000 clones. Sample: PBMCs. The receptors come from a man aged 40-55 years in good health and CMV-seronegative.

The chain uses TRBV19 and TRBJ2-3; 7 nucleotides agree with TRBD1. Trimming took 3 bases from V and 1 from J; bases not matched to a gene: 16. Germline CDR1 LNHDA, CDR2 SQIVND (reference sequence). This CDR3 region has 19 residues. The CDR3 spells CASSILKRQGEWGTDTQYF. In DNA form, the CDR3 reads TGTGCCAGTAGTATCCTCAAACGACAGGGCGAATGGGGCACAGATACGCAGTATTTT.

The chain combines TRBV4-2 with TRBJ2-1; 15 bases fit TRBD2. The CDR3 is 15 residues long. Unmatched junction bases numbered 2, after V lost 4 bases and J lost 7 bases. Looked up from germline, CDR1 is LGHNA and CDR2 is YNFKEQ. In DNA, the CDR3 is TGTGCCAGCAGCCGAGGGACTAGCGGGGGGAATGAGCAGTTCTTC. This encodes CASSRGTSGGNEQFF.

This chain connects TRBV5-4 to TRBJ2-7; 9 bases fit TRBD1. Germline V lookup: CDR1 SGHNT, CDR2 YYREEE (reference sequence). The trim removed 5 bases at V and 1 base at J, leaving 10 bases unmatched. This CDR3 region has 16 residues. CDR3 residues: CASSKKQGARSYEQYF. CDR3 nucleotides: TGTGCCAGCAGTAAAAAACAGGGGGCCCGATCCTACGAGCAGTACTTC.

V is TRBV6-6 and J is TRBJ2-5, with D tentatively TRBD2 (6 bases). Trimming pared 4 bases from V and 1 base from J, leaving 7 bases between. CDR3 size: 13 residues. CDR1 is MNHNY and CDR2 is SVGAGI in the germline V gene (reference sequence). This chain's CDR3 is CASSSGSQETQYF. The CDR3 DNA is TGTGCCAGCAGTTCCGGGAGCCAAGAGACCCAGTACTTC.

The rearrangement joins TRBV11-2 to TRBJ2-1; D possibly corresponds to TRBD1 (5 bases). The CDR3 runs 18 residues. V lost 1 base and J lost 5, with 21 bases in between. Germline CDR1 SGHAT, CDR2 FQNNGV. The CDR3 DNA is TGTGCCAGCAGCTTAGGGGTTGCAGGGAATTATCCCAACAATGAGCAGTTCTTC. Its protein product is CASSLGVAGNYPNNEQFF.

The CDR3 bases are TGTGCCAGCAGCTTCATCCCACAGAGCTCTGGGGCCAACGTCCTGACTTTC. Amino acids: CASSFIPQSSGANVLTF. J is TRBJ2-6 and V is TRBV7-8; D is ambiguous. Germline lookup yields CDR1 SGHVS and CDR2 FQNEAQ. The CDR3 consists of 17 residues. Trimming removed 3 bases from V and 0 bases from J, with 12 bases in between.

V usage is TRBV27 and J usage is TRBJ2-3; 7 bases align to TRBD1. The CDR3 has 15 residues. Germline loops: CDR1 MNHEY, CDR2 SMNVEV (reference sequence). V trimming: 6 bases; J trimming: 2 bases; junction bases outside the gene matches: 8. The CDR3 DNA is TGTGCCAGCAGCTTGCCGGGACAGTTCACAGATACGCAGTATTTT. This sequence encodes CASSLPGQFTDTQYF.

V usage is TRBV28 and J usage is TRBJ1-2; 11 nucleotides match TRBD1. This CDR3 is built from 13 residues. The trim removed 7 bases at V and 9 bases at J, leaving 7 bases unmatched. The V gene's germline CDR1 is MDHEN and CDR2 SYDVKM. This CDR3 is CASNSGQGESYTF. CDR3 in DNA: TGTGCCAGCAATTCGGGACAGGGGGAAAGCTACACCTTC.

The rearrangement uses TRBV19 and TRBJ2-2; 12 nucleotides agree with TRBD2. Germline assignment: CDR1 LNHDA and CDR2 SQIVND (reference sequence). The junction had 8 bases not matched to a gene; V was cut back by 5 bases and J by 1 base. The CDR3 is 18 residues long. CDR3 sequence reads: CASSGLAGIQWNTGELFF. CDR3 in DNA: TGTGCCAGTAGTGGACTAGCGGGGATCCAATGGAACACCGGGGAGCTGTTTTTT. Full variable domain (remainder filled in from reference TRBV19 and TRBJ2-2): DGGITQSPKYLFRKEGQNVTLSCEQNLNHDAMYWYRQDPGQGLRLIYYSQIVNDFQKGDIAEGYSVSREKKESFPLTVTSAQKNPTAFYLCASSGLAGIQWNTGELFFGEGSRLTVL.

The rearrangement links TRBV6-5 to TRBJ1-1, with no clear D. The CDR3 has 14 residues. Germline CDR1 reads MNHEY; CDR2 reads SVGAGI. Trimming stripped 0 bases from V and 5 bases from J, with 10 bases between. In DNA, the CDR3 is TGTGCCAGCAGTTACTCGTTCTTCGGTACTGAAGCTTTCTTT. This codes for CASSYSFFGTEAFF.

CDR3 protein: CASGRQGSDTQYF. CDR3 in DNA: TGTGCCAGCGGCCGACAGGGATCAGATACGCAGTATTTT. J is TRBJ2-3 and V is TRBV5-5, with 7 bases matching TRBD1. Trimming at V came to 7 bases and at J to 4 bases, leaving 6 bases not matched to a gene. Germline V gene sequence: CDR1 SGHKS, CDR2 YYEKEE (reference sequence). This CDR3 spans 13 amino acids.

The V call is TRBV7-2, the J call TRBJ2-2, with TRBD1 matching 8 bases. J lost 1 base, V lost 2 bases, and 3 bases had no gene match. The germline gives CDR1 SGHTA, CDR2 FQGNSA. The CDR3 totals 16 residues. CDR3 residues: CASSLMGQENTGELFF. The CDR3 DNA reads TGTGCCAGCAGCTTAATGGGACAGGAGAACACCGGGGAGCTGTTTTTT.

The genes are TRBV6-6 and TRBJ1-2, with D maybe TRBD1 (5 bases). In germline, CDR1 is MNHNY, CDR2 SVGAGI (reference sequence). The CDR3 sequence is 16 residues long. Trimming removed 5 bases from V and 1 base from J, with 17 bases in between. Here the CDR3 reads CASSPSPQGLNYGYTF. CDR3 bases: TGTGCCAGCAGTCCGTCGCCCCAGGGTCTTAACTATGGCTACACCTTC.

The chain joins TRBV6-1 to TRBJ2-7; D not resolved. Trimming pared 1 base from V and 0 bases from J, leaving 7 bases between. This CDR3 has 14 amino acids. The germline gives CDR1 MNHNS, CDR2 SASEGT. The CDR3 sequence: CASSEVGRSYEQYF. For the CDR3, the DNA is TGTGCCAGCAGTGAAGTGGGCCGCTCCTACGAGCAGTACTTC.

The gene calls are TRBV14 and TRBJ2-3; 8 nucleotides align to TRBD2. The V segment lost 4 bases and the J segment 6 bases; nucleotides outside the gene matches: 12. This CDR3 is 16 amino acids long. Looked up from germline, CDR1 is SGHDN and CDR2 is FVKESK. CDR3 in DNA: TGTGCCAGCAGCCCCCACGAAAGCGGGAGAGGGGATACGCAGTATTTT. This sequence encodes CASSPHESGRGDTQYF.

The V call is TRBV7-2, the J call TRBJ2-5; possible D gene TRBD1, 6 bases. CDR3 length: 15 amino acids. V was trimmed by 5 bases and J by 1 base, leaving 14 bases between them. Germline V gene lookup returns CDR1 SGHTA and CDR2 FQGNSA. The CDR3 bases are TGTGCCAGCAGCCGTAGAACAGGGTCCCAAGAGACCCAGTACTTC. It specifies CASSRRTGSQETQYF.

The V gene is TRBV11-2, the J gene TRBJ1-2; D not resolved. Trimming took 5 bases from V and 2 from J, leaving 15 bases between them. Per germline, CDR1 SGHAT and CDR2 FQNNGV. The CDR3 has 15 amino acids. CDR3 nucleotides: TGTGCCAGCAGCCCACGGAGGCTAGAAAACTATGGCTACACCTTC. Protein product: CASSPRRLENYGYTF.

The V and J genes are TRBV2 and TRBJ1-1, with a weak D call TRBD1 (6 bases). Trimming took off 5 bases at V and 2 bases at J, with 9 bases between the two ends. The germline CDR1 and CDR2 sequences are SNHLY and FYNNEI. The CDR3 runs 13 residues. CDR3: CASSSQGNTEAFF. CDR3 DNA sequence: TGTGCCAGCAGTTCACAGGGTAACACTGAAGCTTTCTTT.

V and J are TRBV4-3 and TRBJ1-2; 7 bases line up with TRBD1. V gave up 0 bases and J gave up 4 bases; unmatched junction bases: 11. Germline V gene sequence: CDR1 LGHNA, CDR2 YSLEER. This CDR3 is 17 amino acids long. DNA of the CDR3: TGCGCCAGCAGCCAAGACCCAGCCGGGACAGCCCTCTATGGCTACACCTTC. Translation gives CASSQDPAGTALYGYTF.

The chain carries TRBV6-1 and TRBJ2-5; the match to TRBD2 covers 12 bases. Germline loops: CDR1 MNHNS, CDR2 SASEGT. CDR3 length equals 16 residues. V lost 4 bases to trimming and J lost 4 bases; unmatched junction nucleotides: 7. CDR3 in DNA: TGTGCCAGCAGTGCCACTAGCGGGGGGCCAGGAGAGACCCAGTACTTC. Its translation is CASSATSGGPGETQYF.

The chain recombines TRBV10-3 with TRBJ2-7, with a weak D call TRBD2 (5 bases). Germline V gives CDR1 ENHRY, CDR2 SYGVKD. With 3 bases removed from V and 2 bases from J, the gap between germline ends came to 14 bases. This CDR3 is 15 amino acids long. DNA of the CDR3: TGTGCCATCAGTGACCCGAGGGTTAAACCCTACGAGCAGTACTTC. This translates into CAISDPRVKPYEQYF.